A selection of T cell receptor beta chains follows, all from one sample in a study of blood T cell repertoires in COVID-19. The table came from immunoSEQ multiplex PCR; TCRdb's copy has only in-frame clones and leaves some out. The sample records over 200,000 clones, 75% to 90% being singletons. The material sequenced was PBMCs or T cells enriched from blood (not recorded which). These receptors came from a woman in her 30s who had been exposed to COVID-19. The CDR3 runs from the conserved cysteine through the conserved F or W. A D gene is named only where the DNA matches it firmly. A row's size may be missing; if present it is once, few, many or a size class.

j_gene: TRBJ1-1
abundance: few
d_gene: -
v_gene: TRBV11-1
CDR3aa: CASSFRDTEAFF
CDR3nt: TGTGCCAGCAGCTTCCGGGACACTGAAGCTTTCTTT

j_gene: TRBJ1-4
abundance: -
d_gene: TRBD1
v_gene: TRBV2
CDR3aa: CASNLQGALNEKLFF
CDR3nt: TGTGCCAGCAACTTACAGGGGGCGCTTAATGAAAAACTGTTTTTT

j_gene: TRBJ1-1
abundance: once
d_gene: TRBD1
v_gene: TRBV30
CDR3aa: CAWGGGLQGATEAFF
CDR3nt: TGTGCCTGGGGTGGGGGGTTGCAGGGGGCGACTGAAGCTTTCTTT

j_gene: TRBJ1-2
abundance: -
d_gene: -
v_gene: TRBV5-4
CDR3aa: CASSSGDYGYTF
CDR3nt: TGTGCCAGCAGCTCGGGAGACTATGGCTACACCTTC

j_gene: TRBJ2-3
abundance: -
d_gene: -
v_gene: TRBV30
CDR3aa: CAWSPGGPADTQYF
CDR3nt: TGTGCCTGGTCTCCAGGAGGGCCAGCAGATACGCAGTATTTT

j_gene: TRBJ2-5
abundance: -
d_gene: TRBD2
v_gene: TRBV24-1
CDR3aa: CATSEASGPQETQYF
CDR3nt: TGTGCCACCAGTGAGGCTAGCGGGCCCCAAGAGACCCAGTACTTC

j_gene: TRBJ2-7
abundance: -
d_gene: -
v_gene: TRBV3-1/TRBV3-2
CDR3aa: CASSQTTGSYEQYF
CDR3nt: TGTGCCAGCAGCCAGACGACTGGGAGCTACGAGCAGTACTTC

j_gene: TRBJ1-1
abundance: -
d_gene: -
v_gene: TRBV29-1
CDR3aa: CSVLNTEAFF
CDR3nt: TGCAGCGTCTTGAACACTGAAGCTTTCTTT

j_gene: TRBJ2-7
abundance: -
d_gene: TRBD2
v_gene: TRBV6-5
CDR3aa: CAGKLAGGSYEQYF
CDR3nt: TGTGCCGGGAAACTAGCGGGAGGCTCCTACGAGCAGTACTTC

j_gene: TRBJ2-1
abundance: -
d_gene: TRBD2
v_gene: TRBV4-1
CDR3aa: CASSQPTSGSYNEQFF
CDR3nt: TGCGCCAGCAGCCAACCGACTAGCGGCTCCTACAATGAGCAGTTCTTC

j_gene: TRBJ1-5
abundance: -
d_gene: TRBD1
v_gene: TRBV2
CDR3aa: CASSGTGDNQPQHF
CDR3nt: TGTGCCAGCAGTGGCACAGGGGACAATCAGCCCCAGCATTTT

j_gene: TRBJ2-2
abundance: -
d_gene: TRBD2
v_gene: TRBV3-1/TRBV3-2
CDR3aa: CASSQEKLAGNTGELFF
CDR3nt: TGTGCCAGCAGCCAAGAAAAGTTAGCGGGGAACACCGGGGAGCTGTTTTTT

j_gene: TRBJ1-2
abundance: -
d_gene: -
v_gene: TRBV3-1/TRBV3-2
CDR3aa: CASSQVSGGSGYTF
CDR3nt: TGTGCCAGCAGCCAAGTCAGCGGGGGTTCCGGCTACACCTTC

j_gene: TRBJ2-3
abundance: few
d_gene: -
v_gene: TRBV13
CDR3aa: CASRWALWPDTQYF
CDR3nt: TGTGCCAGCAGATGGGCGCTCTGGCCAGATACGCAGTATTTT

j_gene: TRBJ2-7
abundance: many
d_gene: TRBD2
v_gene: TRBV25-1
CDR3aa: CASRLAGDYEQYF
CDR3nt: TGTGCCAGCCGACTAGCGGGGGACTACGAGCAGTACTTC

j_gene: TRBJ2-5
abundance: -
d_gene: -
v_gene: TRBV20-1
CDR3aa: CSASWAGSQETQYF
CDR3nt: TGCAGTGCTAGTTGGGCGGGATCCCAAGAGACCCAGTACTTC

j_gene: TRBJ1-1
abundance: -
d_gene: TRBD1
v_gene: TRBV6-5
CDR3aa: CASSIDRGAFF
CDR3nt: TGTGCCAGCAGCATAGACAGGGGTGCTTTCTTT

j_gene: TRBJ1-5
abundance: once
d_gene: TRBD1
v_gene: TRBV30
CDR3aa: CAWRRQGTSNQPQHF
CDR3nt: TGTGCCTGGAGGAGACAGGGAACTAGCAATCAGCCCCAGCATTTT

j_gene: TRBJ1-5
abundance: -
d_gene: -
v_gene: TRBV5-1
CDR3aa: CASSLSGSGQPQHF
CDR3nt: TGCGCCAGCAGCTTATCAGGGTCCGGGCAGCCCCAGCATTTT

j_gene: TRBJ1-4
abundance: -
d_gene: TRBD1
v_gene: TRBV2
CDR3aa: CASRTTGATNEKLFF
CDR3nt: TGTGCCAGCAGAACCACAGGGGCAACTAATGAAAAACTGTTTTTT

j_gene: TRBJ2-2
abundance: -
d_gene: -
v_gene: TRBV19
CDR3aa: CASSKLFPGELFF
CDR3nt: TGTGCCAGTAGTAAGCTCTTCCCCGGGGAGCTGTTTTTT

j_gene: TRBJ1-3
abundance: -
d_gene: TRBD1
v_gene: TRBV9
CDR3aa: CASSARTGGDTIYF
CDR3nt: TGTGCCAGCAGCGCGAGGACAGGGGGGGACACCATATATTTT